One and the same sample provided the 6 T cell receptor beta chains below, sequenced in a study of shared clonotypes between healthy human individuals. The data were produced by immunoSEQ multiplex PCR, yet TCRdb's version contains in-frame clones alone and is incomplete. This table holds more than 850,000 clones, 78% found once. The material sequenced was memory CD4+ T cells from PBMCs. As to subset: CD45RA-negative fraction. The receptors originated from a man aged 18 to 35 in good health. Some clones in this sample may be carry-over from other donors' samples.

Concerning this clone itself: Other nucleotide sequences from this sample produce the same CDR3. The V call is TRBV29-1, the J call TRBJ1-1, with TRBD1 matching over 8 bases. V lost 6 bases, J lost 1 base, and 1 base stayed unmatched. Germline assignment: CDR1 SQVTM and CDR2 ANQGSEA. There are 12 residues in the CDR3. The CDR3 DNA reads TGCAGCGTCGGGACAGGGAACACTGAAGCTTTCTTT. This codes for CSVGTGNTEAFF.

The chain combines TRBV27 with TRBJ2-1; 9 bases align to TRBD1. CDR1 MNHEY and CDR2 SMNVEV come from the germline V gene (reference sequence). This CDR3 comprises 15 residues. V lost 8 bases to trimming and J lost 2 bases; unmatched junction nucleotides: 7. The CDR3 DNA follows: TGTGCCAGCGGAACCGGACAGGGGCCCTACAATGAGCAGTTCTTC. This sequence encodes CASGTGQGPYNEQFF.

The chain couples TRBV5-3 to TRBJ1-5, with TRBD1 identical over 8 bases. TRBV5-3 is marked as an open reading frame, function uncertain. J was trimmed by 6 bases and V by 4 bases; bases with no gene match: 6. This CDR3 contains 14 residues. The chain's CDR3 is CARSHGTGGQPQHF. CDR3 nucleotides: TGTGCCAGAAGCCACGGGACAGGAGGTCAGCCCCAGCATTTT.

The gene calls are TRBV21-1 and TRBJ2-7; TRBD2 reflects the table's D call only, with no check against the DNA. TRBV21-1 is a listed pseudogene. The CDR3 has 17 amino acids. CDR3 sequence: CASSTMSGRALGYEQYF. DNA for the CDR3: TGTGCCAGCAGCACCATGAGCGGGAGGGCCCTCGGGTACGAGCAGTACTTC.

This chain joins TRBV6-5 and TRBJ1-1; D uncertain. V lost 2 bases, J lost 1 base, and 8 bases lay in between. The CDR3 extends over 14 amino acids. In germline, CDR1 is MNHEY, CDR2 SVGAGI. The CDR3 nucleotides are TGTGCCAGCAGTTACCATACACCGAACACTGAAGCTTTCTTT. Its protein is CASSYHTPNTEAFF.

This clone has a handful of counts. A read error may explain this, as a much larger clone is one base away. The CDR3 coding sequence is TGTGCCAGCAGCGAAGAAGAGACCCAGTACTTC. Protein sequence: CASSEEETQYF. The rearrangement uses TRBV6-6 and TRBJ2-5; D is ambiguous. Trimming removed 6 bases from V and 3 bases from J, with 5 bases in between. CDR3 size: 11 residues. Per germline, CDR1 MNHNY and CDR2 SVGAGI (reference sequence).